This entry lists 32 T cell receptor beta chains sequenced from one sample in a study of T cells after yellow fever vaccination (dated by TCRdb to the late 2010s). Library construction relied on 5' RACE. For sequencing, an Illumina HiSeq 2500 was employed. TCRdb reworked the public reads: Q25 trimming with fastp, MiXCR clone assembly, productive beta chains retained. Rows merge per CDR3 protein into single entries with the most common DNA and genes. The sample profile shows 610,000 or so distinct CDR3 sequences; around an eighth of them were found once. Under 15% of the sample is held by the ten biggest clonotypes. This specimen's treatment or condition label, interpreted: live attenuated yellow fever vaccine strain. Sequenced here: PBMCs, sampled on the day of the yellow fever booster vaccination. The receptor source for this set is a man aged 25 to 45 who received the YFV17D yellow fever vaccine.

The chain is built from TRBV20-1 and TRBJ2-3, with 8 nucleotides matching TRBD2. Germline CDR1 reads DFQATT; CDR2 reads SNEGSKA (reference sequence). This CDR3 spans 15 amino acids. Trimming at V came to 0 bases and at J to 4 bases, leaving 6 bases not matched to a gene. The chain's CDR3 is CSARESGSNADTQYF. The DNA of the CDR3 is TGCAGTGCTAGAGAAAGCGGGAGTAACGCAGATACGCAGTATTTT.

This clonotype was counted only a few times. The genes are TRBV5-6 and TRBJ1-2; TRBD1 might be the D (5 bases). The length of the CDR3 is 11 residues. Trimming took off 4 bases at V and 8 bases at J, with 9 bases between the two ends. Germline V gives CDR1 SGHDT, CDR2 YYEEEE. The CDR3 bases are TGTGCCAGCAGCGGGACGCGAGGCTACACCTTC. Protein: CASSGTRGYTF. Drawing the rest from reference TRBV5-6 and TRBJ1-2, the complete variable domain is DAGVTQSPTHLIKTRGQQVTLRCSPKSGHDTVSWYQQALGQGPQFIFQYYEEEERQRGNFPDRFSGHQFPNYSSELNVNALLLGDSALYLCASSGTRGYTFGSGTRLTVV.

The table lists this clonotype with a few counts. The rearrangement joins TRBV7-9 to TRBJ2-7; possibly TRBD2 for D (6 bases). With 1 base removed from V and 6 bases from J, the gap between germline ends came to 13 bases. This CDR3 has 14 residues. CDR1 is SEHNR, CDR2 FQNEAQ, per germline (reference sequence). The CDR3 spells CASSLGASRGEQYF. The DNA for the CDR3 is TGTGCCAGCAGCTTAGGAGCGTCGCGGGGCGAGCAGTACTTC.

There are a few counts of this clonotype. The J gene is TRBJ2-7, the V gene TRBV27; 7 nucleotides align to TRBD2. J lost 3 bases, V lost 2 bases, and 4 bases had no gene match. This CDR3 has 14 residues. Germline V gives CDR1 MNHEY, CDR2 SMNVEV (reference sequence). The CDR3 reads CASSLKGRGYEQYF. The CDR3 nucleotides read TGTGCCAGCAGTTTAAAAGGGAGGGGCTACGAGCAGTACTTC.

This rearrangement joins TRBV4-3 to TRBJ2-7; D remains unclear. Per the germline V gene, CDR1 is LGHNA and CDR2 is YSLEER. V lost 3 bases and J 0 bases, leaving 12 bases between the germline ends. This CDR3 comprises 15 residues. The CDR3 protein is CASSQGPATSYEQYF. The CDR3 DNA sequence: TGCGCCAGCAGCCAGGGTCCCGCCACCTCCTACGAGCAGTACTTC.

The chain employs TRBV4-3 and TRBJ2-7, with D possibly being TRBD1 or TRBD2 (6 bases each). CDR1 is LGHNA, CDR2 YSLEER, per germline. This CDR3 spans 15 amino acids. Trimming removed 0 bases at V and 6 bases at J, with 15 bases between. CDR3 in DNA: TGCGCCAGCAGCCAAGACCCGGGGGCAGACTCCGAGCAGTACTTC. Translating gives CASSQDPGADSEQYF.

This chain uses TRBV29-1 with TRBJ2-1; 10 nucleotides align to TRBD2. This CDR3 has 13 amino acids. Germline V CDR1 and CDR2: SQVTM, ANQGSEA. The junction had 3 bases not matched to a gene; V was cut back by 5 bases and J by 5 bases. The CDR3 nucleotides are TGCAGCGTTCCCCTAGCGGGAGACAATGAGCAGTTCTTC. This sequence encodes CSVPLAGDNEQFF.

The V call is TRBV5-4, the J call TRBJ2-1, with 10 bases lining up with TRBD2. In germline, CDR1 is SGHNT, CDR2 YYREEE (reference sequence). The CDR3 runs 17 residues. J lost 7 bases, V lost 0 bases, and 10 bases had no gene match. The CDR3 is CASSLVRSSGSINEQFF. Here the CDR3 DNA reads TGTGCCAGCAGCTTGGTTAGGTCTAGCGGGAGTATAAATGAGCAGTTCTTC.

This clonotype appeared a few times. The chain joins TRBV12-3 or TRBV12-4 to TRBJ2-1, with 8 bases that match TRBD2. The V segment lost 2 bases and the J segment 4 bases; nucleotides outside the gene matches: 4. The CDR3 has 15 amino acids. Here the CDR3 reads CASSLPPSGYNEQFF. CDR3 coding DNA: TGTGCCAGCAGTTTACCGCCTAGCGGGTACAATGAGCAGTTCTTC.

The genes are TRBV20-1 and TRBJ2-4; D possibly corresponds to TRBD2 (6 bases). Trimming removed 5 bases from V and 5 bases from J, with 16 bases in between. Germline lookup yields CDR1 DFQATT and CDR2 SNEGSKA (reference sequence). This CDR3 is built from 14 residues. In DNA form, the CDR3 reads TGCAGTGCTCCGGTGGGGACTGGAGAAAACATTCAGTACTTC. It is translated as CSAPVGTGENIQYF.

This chain connects TRBV11-2 to TRBJ2-1; 13 bases line up with TRBD2. After removal of 0 bases from V and 7 bases from J, the junction contained 3 bases not matched to a gene. Germline CDR1 and CDR2: SGHAT and FQNNGV. This CDR3 comprises 16 residues. CDR3 amino acids: CASSLELAGGPNEQFF. DNA of the CDR3: TGTGCCAGCAGCTTAGAACTAGCGGGAGGGCCTAATGAGCAGTTCTTC.

V usage is TRBV11-2 and J usage is TRBJ2-7; D might be TRBD2 (7 bases). The CDR3 is 18 residues long. Between the trimmed V and J ends, which lost 3 bases and 3 bases, there was a span of 24 bases. Germline loops: CDR1 SGHAT, CDR2 FQNNGV. CDR3 sequence: CASSFIGGRMKPFYEQYF. The CDR3 coding sequence is TGTGCCAGCAGCTTCATCGGGGGGCGAATGAAACCTTTCTACGAGCAGTACTTC.

CDR3: CASGTSGGVETQYF. Here the CDR3 DNA reads TGTGCCAGCGGGACTAGCGGGGGAGTGGAGACCCAGTACTTC. The chain combines TRBV28 with TRBJ2-5; 14 bases map to TRBD2. Germline V gives CDR1 MDHEN, CDR2 SYDVKM. The V gene end was trimmed by 8 bases and the J gene end by 5 bases; junction bases not matched to a gene: 4. The CDR3 sequence is 14 residues long.

The CDR3 is CASRPGASGSINEQYF. CDR3 nucleotide sequence: TGTGCCAGCAGACCCGGGGCTAGCGGGAGTATAAACGAGCAGTACTTC. The J gene is TRBJ2-7, the V gene TRBV7-9; 10 positions agree with TRBD2. This CDR3 contains 16 residues. J gave up 5 bases and V 6 bases, and 13 bases lay outside the gene matches. From germline, CDR1 is SEHNR and CDR2 FQNEAQ (reference sequence).

The genes are TRBV7-2 and TRBJ2-5; 8 bases are a match to TRBD2. Germline V gene data show CDR1 as SGHTA and CDR2 as FQGNSA. The CDR3 has 15 amino acids. Trimming removed 5 bases from V and 5 bases from J; junction bases left unmatched: 10. DNA of the CDR3: TGTGCCAGCAGCCCGCAGCGGGGGCGCGGGGAGACCCAGTACTTC. Translation: CASSPQRGRGETQYF.

This clonotype was detected only a few times. This sequence joins TRBV18 and TRBJ1-2, with 9 bases fitting TRBD1. CDR1 and CDR2 from the germline V gene are KGHSH and LQKENI. V shed 6 bases and J 2 bases; nucleotides not matched to a gene: 4. The length of the CDR3 is 14 residues. Here the CDR3 DNA reads TGTGCCAGCTCGGCCGGGACAGGGAACTATGGCTACACCTTC. Translated: CASSAGTGNYGYTF.

The chain links TRBV20-1 to TRBJ2-5; no reliable D call. This CDR3 comprises 9 residues. The germline V gene has CDR1 DFQATT and CDR2 SNEGSKA (reference sequence). The CDR3 DNA sequence: TGCAGGGTGCTGGGAACCCAGTACTTC. Its protein product is CRVLGTQYF.

The chain links TRBV4-3 to TRBJ1-1; no definite D call. The CDR3 covers 14 residues. V lost 0 bases and J lost 8, with 13 bases in between. Germline V lookup: CDR1 LGHNA, CDR2 YSLEER. The CDR3 coding sequence is TGCGCCAGCAGCCAAGATGGTTCGGGGTTAGAAGCTTTCTTT. It codes for CASSQDGSGLEAFF.

V gene TRBV12-3 or TRBV12-4 combines with J gene TRBJ2-2; unclear D gene. Trimming shortened V by 5 bases and J by 7 bases, and 5 bases separated the two germline ends. CDR3 length equals 11 residues. In nucleotides, the CDR3 is TGTGCCAGCAGTGCCGTCGGGGAGCTGTTTTTT. Its translation is CASSAVGELFF.

This clonotype was seen a handful of times. The rearrangement joins TRBV10-3 to TRBJ2-7, with D possibly matching TRBD2 (6 bases). Germline CDR1 is ENHRY and CDR2 is SYGVKD. V was pared by 10 bases and J by 5 bases, with 21 bases between. This CDR3 comprises 14 residues. CDR3 DNA: TGTGCCACCACGTGGGCGGGGACTTTGGACGAGCAGTACTTC. Protein product: CATTWAGTLDEQYF.

The genes are TRBV7-9 and TRBJ2-6; unclear D gene. Per the germline V gene, CDR1 is SEHNR and CDR2 is FQNEAQ (reference sequence). This CDR3 is 16 amino acids long. V was clipped by 3 bases and J by 0 bases, with 9 bases between them. The CDR3 DNA sequence: TGTGCCAGCAGCTTGGTAGTAAGCTCTGGGGCCAACGTCCTGACTTTC. Its protein is CASSLVVSSGANVLTF. Full variable domain (rest looked up from reference TRBV7-9 and TRBJ2-6): DTGVSQNPRHKITKRGQNVTFRCDPISEHNRLYWYRQTLGQGPEFLTYFQNEAQLEKSRLLSDRFSAERPKGSFSTLEIQRTEQGDSAMYLCASSLVVSSGANVLTFGAGSRLTVL.

The chain employs TRBV4-3 and TRBJ2-2, with 14 bases lining up with TRBD2. The germline gives CDR1 LGHNA, CDR2 YSLEER. J lost 7 bases, V lost 4 bases, and 11 bases had no gene match. The CDR3 spans 18 residues. CDR3 bases: TGCGCCAGCAGCCTCAGGGAAGGGACTAGCGGGAGTTTCGGGGAGCTGTTTTTT. It codes for CASSLREGTSGSFGELFF.

This clonotype has only a few counts. This rearrangement joins TRBV30 to TRBJ2-1; 8 bases agree with TRBD2. In germline, CDR1 is GTSNPN, CDR2 SVGIG (reference sequence). V dropped 2 bases and J dropped 15; count of bases not matched to a gene: 9. This CDR3 contains 12 residues. CDR3: CAWSLAGRARFF. CDR3 nucleotide sequence: TGTGCCTGGAGTCTTGCCGGGAGGGCTCGGTTCTTC.

The chain combines TRBV18 with TRBJ2-3; D may be TRBD1 or TRBD2 (5 bases each). Germline values: CDR1 KGHSH, CDR2 LQKENI. Trimming removed 6 bases at V and 4 bases at J, with 11 bases between. The length of the CDR3 is 13 residues. Written as DNA, the CDR3 is TGTGCCAGCTCCCGGGACCTTCCAGATACGCAGTATTTT. Protein sequence: CASSRDLPDTQYF. The entire variable domain, with the rest obtained from reference TRBV18 and TRBJ2-3, is as follows: NAGVMQNPRHLVRRRGQEARLRCSPMKGHSHVYWYRQLPEEGLKFMVYLQKENIIDESGMPKERFSAEFPKEGPSILRIQQVVRGDSAAYFCASSRDLPDTQYFGPGTRLTVL.

V and J are TRBV4-3 and TRBJ2-2; the D call may be TRBD1 or TRBD2 (5 bases each). The CDR3 loop spans 16 amino acids. With 1 base removed from V and 2 bases from J, the gap between germline ends came to 11 bases. The V gene's germline CDR1 is LGHNA and CDR2 YSLEER. The CDR3 region is CASSQGGWENTGELFF. The CDR3 DNA is TGCGCCAGCAGCCAAGGGGGGTGGGAAAACACCGGGGAGCTGTTTTTT.

The chain recombines TRBV12-3 or TRBV12-4 with TRBJ2-7; TRBD1 is a possible D gene (6 bases). V lost 7 bases, J lost 5 bases, and 15 bases lay in between. This CDR3 is built from 13 residues. CDR3 nucleotides: TGTGCCAGCATGCCATCCCAGGGGCACGAGCAGTACTTC. This encodes CASMPSQGHEQYF.

The gene calls are TRBV7-8 and TRBJ1-2; D is unclear. The V end lost 5 bases, the J end lost 11 bases, and 18 bases lay between the germline ends. The CDR3 extends over 13 amino acids. From germline, CDR1 is SGHVS and CDR2 FQNEAQ. CDR3 loop: CASSPQRPIGYTF. As DNA, the CDR3 is TGTGCCAGCAGCCCCCAAAGGCCTATCGGGTACACCTTC.

This clonotype was seen a few times. The rearrangement joins TRBV29-1 to TRBJ1-4; D perhaps matches TRBD1 (6 bases). CDR1 and CDR2 (germline): SQVTM, ANQGSEA. Trimming took 6 bases from V and 7 from J, leaving 9 bases between them. The CDR3 extends over 11 amino acids. CDR3 in amino acids: CSVRGGEKLFF. CDR3 sequence (DNA): TGCAGCGTGAGGGGGGGTGAAAAACTGTTTTTT.

In its sample, this clonotype was seen a few times. The V call is TRBV30, the J call TRBJ1-1; 12 bases are shared with TRBD1. The germline gives CDR1 GTSNPN, CDR2 SVGIG (reference sequence). The CDR3 is made up of 13 amino acids. V gave up 5 bases and J gave up 5 bases; unmatched junction bases: 3. The CDR3: CAWRDRGLTEAFF. The CDR3 nucleotides are TGTGCCTGGCGGGACAGGGGGCTGACTGAAGCTTTCTTT.

This clonotype was counted only a few times. The chain couples TRBV7-2 to TRBJ2-5; 12 bases agree with TRBD1. V lost 0 bases and J lost 2; bases outside the gene matches: 7. Germline CDR1 SGHTA, CDR2 FQGNSA. There are 18 residues in the CDR3. The CDR3 sequence: CASSLALWDRGRQETQYF. CDR3 nucleotide sequence: TGTGCCAGCAGCTTAGCGCTCTGGGACAGGGGGCGACAAGAGACCCAGTACTTC.

This clonotype was seen a few times. The V gene is TRBV7-2, the J gene TRBJ2-7, with 11 bases matching TRBD1. Germline trimming cut 1 base from V and 2 bases from J; bases unmatched to any gene: 4. CDR1 is SGHTA, CDR2 FQGNSA, per germline. CDR3 length: 16 amino acids. CDR3 loop: CASSLGPGQGAYEQYF. The CDR3 bases are TGTGCCAGCAGCTTAGGCCCGGGACAGGGGGCCTACGAGCAGTACTTC.

This clonotype was counted between two and nine times. The chain is built from TRBV12-3 or TRBV12-4 and TRBJ2-6; the D gene is possibly TRBD2 (6 bases). CDR3 size: 17 residues. V dropped 3 bases and J dropped 0 bases, with 12 bases sitting between them. CDR3 loop: CASSFAGLRSGANVLTF. DNA of the CDR3: TGTGCCAGCAGTTTTGCGGGACTCCGCTCTGGGGCCAACGTCCTGACTTTC.